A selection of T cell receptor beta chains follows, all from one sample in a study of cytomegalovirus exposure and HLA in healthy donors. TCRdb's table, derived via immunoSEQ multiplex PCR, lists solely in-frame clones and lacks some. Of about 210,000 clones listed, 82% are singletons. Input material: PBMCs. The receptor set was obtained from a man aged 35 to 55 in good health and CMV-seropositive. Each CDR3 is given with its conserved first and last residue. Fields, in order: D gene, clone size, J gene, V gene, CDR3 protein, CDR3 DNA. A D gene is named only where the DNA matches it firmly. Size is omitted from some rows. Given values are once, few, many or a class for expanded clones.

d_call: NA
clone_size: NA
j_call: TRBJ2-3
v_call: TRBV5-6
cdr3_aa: CASSPTASVRSRNTQYF
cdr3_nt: TGTGCCAGCAGCCCGACGGCTAGCGTAAGGAGTAGGAATACGCAGTATTTT

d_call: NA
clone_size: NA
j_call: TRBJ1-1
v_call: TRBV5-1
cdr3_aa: CASSSGLQGGTEAFF
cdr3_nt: TGCGCCAGCAGCTCGGGATTACAGGGTGGCACTGAAGCTTTCTTT

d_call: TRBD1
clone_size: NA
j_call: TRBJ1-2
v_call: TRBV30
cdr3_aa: CAWSITGGSDGYTF
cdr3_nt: TGTGCCTGGAGTATAACAGGGGGATCTGATGGCTACACCTTC

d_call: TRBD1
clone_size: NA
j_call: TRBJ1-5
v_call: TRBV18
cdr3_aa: CASSRQGPPQHF
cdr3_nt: TGTGCCAGCTCACGACAGGGGCCGCCCCAGCATTTT

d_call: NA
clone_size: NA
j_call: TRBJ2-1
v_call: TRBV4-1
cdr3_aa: CASSQDPSRSYNEQFF
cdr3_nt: TGCGCCAGCAGCCAAGACCCCTCCCGCTCCTACAATGAGCAGTTCTTC

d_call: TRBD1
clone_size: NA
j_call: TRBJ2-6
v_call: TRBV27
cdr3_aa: CASSLAGTAGANVLTF
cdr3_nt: TGTGCCAGCAGTTTAGCCGGGACAGCTGGGGCCAACGTCCTGACTTTC

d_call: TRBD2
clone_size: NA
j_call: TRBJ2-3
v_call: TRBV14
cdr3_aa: CASRPSGSADTQYF
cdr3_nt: TGTGCCAGCCGGCCTAGCGGGAGTGCGGATACGCAGTATTTT

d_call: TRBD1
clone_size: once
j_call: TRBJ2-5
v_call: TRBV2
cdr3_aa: CASSERDSPQETQYF
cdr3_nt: TGTGCCAGCAGTGAGAGGGACAGTCCCCAAGAGACCCAGTACTTC

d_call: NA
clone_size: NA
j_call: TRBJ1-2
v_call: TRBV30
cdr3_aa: CAWMRRARGYGYTF
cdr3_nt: TGTGCCTGGATGAGGAGGGCGCGGGGCTATGGCTACACCTTC

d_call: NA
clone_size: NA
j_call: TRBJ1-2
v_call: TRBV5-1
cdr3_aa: CASSLGGQDYGYTF
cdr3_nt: TGCGCCAGCAGCTTGGGCGGACAAGACTATGGCTACACCTTC

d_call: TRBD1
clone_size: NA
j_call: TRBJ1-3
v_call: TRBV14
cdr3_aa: CASSQARGRNTIYF
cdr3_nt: TGTGCCAGCAGCCAAGCCAGGGGGAGAAACACCATATATTTT

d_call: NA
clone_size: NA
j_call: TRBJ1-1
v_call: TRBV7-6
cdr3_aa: CASSPMEKILAEAFF
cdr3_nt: TGTGCCAGCAGCCCCATGGAGAAAATTTTGGCTGAAGCTTTCTTT

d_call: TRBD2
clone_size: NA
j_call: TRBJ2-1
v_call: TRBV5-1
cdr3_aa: CASSLLAGGPNEQFF
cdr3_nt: TGCGCCAGCAGCTTGTTAGCGGGAGGGCCGAATGAGCAGTTCTTC

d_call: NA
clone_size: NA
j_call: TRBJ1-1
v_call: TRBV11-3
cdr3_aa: CASSLDTGMNTEAFF
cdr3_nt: TGTGCCAGCAGCTTGGATACAGGGATGAACACTGAAGCTTTCTTT

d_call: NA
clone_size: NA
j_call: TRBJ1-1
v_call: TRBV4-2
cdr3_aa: CASSQTIGANTEAFF
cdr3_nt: TGTGCCAGCAGCCAAACGATAGGGGCGAACACTGAAGCTTTCTTT

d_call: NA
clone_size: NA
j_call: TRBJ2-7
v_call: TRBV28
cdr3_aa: CASSFISGSSYEQYF
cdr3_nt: TGTGCCAGCAGTTTCATTAGCGGAAGCTCCTACGAGCAGTACTTC

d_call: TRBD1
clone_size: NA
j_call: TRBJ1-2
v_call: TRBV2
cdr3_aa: CVSSPQGGGYGYTF
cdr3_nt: TGTGTCAGCAGCCCACAGGGGGGGGGCTATGGCTACACCTTC

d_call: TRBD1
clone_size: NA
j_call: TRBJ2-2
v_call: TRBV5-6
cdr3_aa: CASSDHRGKGTGELFF
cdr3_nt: TGTGCCAGCAGCGACCACAGGGGGAAAGGGACCGGGGAGCTGTTTTTT

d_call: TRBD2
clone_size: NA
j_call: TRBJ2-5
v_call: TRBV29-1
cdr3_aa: CSGKTSGKRETQYF
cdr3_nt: TGCAGCGGCAAGACTAGCGGGAAACGTGAGACCCAGTACTTC

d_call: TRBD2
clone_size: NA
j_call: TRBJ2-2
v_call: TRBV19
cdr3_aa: CASSPSLGLAGNTGELFF
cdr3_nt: TGTGCCAGTAGTCCCTCATTGGGACTAGCGGGGAACACCGGGGAGCTGTTTTTT

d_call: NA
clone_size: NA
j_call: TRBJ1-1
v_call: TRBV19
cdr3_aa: CASSMGRGGYEAFF
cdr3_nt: TGTGCCAGTAGTATGGGAAGGGGGGGTTATGAAGCTTTCTTT

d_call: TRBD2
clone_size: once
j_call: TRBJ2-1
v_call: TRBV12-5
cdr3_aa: CASGLVRTSGSNNEQFF
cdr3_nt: TGTGCTAGTGGTTTGGTACGGACTAGCGGGAGTAACAATGAGCAGTTCTTC

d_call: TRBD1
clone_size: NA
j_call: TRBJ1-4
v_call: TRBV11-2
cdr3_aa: CASSPPGGRNEKLFF
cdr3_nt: TGTGCCAGCAGCCCTCCAGGGGGGCGGAATGAAAAACTGTTTTTT

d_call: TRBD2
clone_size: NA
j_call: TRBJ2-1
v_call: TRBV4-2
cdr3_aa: CASSEGTTLYNEQFF
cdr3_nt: TGTGCCAGCAGCGAGGGGACTACCCTCTACAATGAGCAGTTCTTC

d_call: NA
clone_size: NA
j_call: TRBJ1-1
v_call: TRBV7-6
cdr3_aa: CASSLEIGTEAFF
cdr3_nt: TGTGCCAGCAGCTTAGAAATTGGGACAGAAGCTTTCTTT

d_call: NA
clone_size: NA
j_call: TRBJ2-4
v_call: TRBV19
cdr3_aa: CASSIGGNGNIQYF
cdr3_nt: TGTGCCAGTAGTATAGGCGGAAACGGGAACATTCAGTACTTC

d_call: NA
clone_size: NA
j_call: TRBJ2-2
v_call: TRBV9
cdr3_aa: CASSVVERSTGELFF
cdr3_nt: TGTGCCAGCAGCGTAGTCGAGCGGAGCACCGGGGAGCTGTTTTTT

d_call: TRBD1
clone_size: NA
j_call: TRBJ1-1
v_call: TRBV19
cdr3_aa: CATRPPGGFETEAFF
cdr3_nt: TGTGCCACCAGACCACCAGGGGGCTTTGAGACTGAAGCTTTCTTT

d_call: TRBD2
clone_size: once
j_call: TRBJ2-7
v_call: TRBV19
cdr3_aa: CASSGRGNAYEQYF
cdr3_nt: TGTGCCAGTAGCGGGAGGGGAAACGCCTACGAGCAGTACTTC

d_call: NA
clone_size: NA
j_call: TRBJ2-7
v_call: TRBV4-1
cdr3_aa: CASSQDSRASYEQYF
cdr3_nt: TGCGCCAGCAGCCAAGATAGCAGGGCCTCCTACGAGCAGTACTTC

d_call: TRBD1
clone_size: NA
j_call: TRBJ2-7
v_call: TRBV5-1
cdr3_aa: CASSTGQVPYEQYF
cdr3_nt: TGCGCCAGCAGCACCGGACAGGTGCCCTACGAGCAGTACTTC

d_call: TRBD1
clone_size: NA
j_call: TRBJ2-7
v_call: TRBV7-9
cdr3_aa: CASSRTGLPYEQYF
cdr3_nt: TGTGCCAGCAGCCGGACAGGGCTACCCTACGAGCAGTACTTC

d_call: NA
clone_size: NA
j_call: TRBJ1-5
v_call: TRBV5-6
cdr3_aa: CASSLIRDIDSNQPQHF
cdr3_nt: TGTGCCAGCAGCTTGATTCGGGACATCGATAGCAATCAGCCCCAGCATTTT

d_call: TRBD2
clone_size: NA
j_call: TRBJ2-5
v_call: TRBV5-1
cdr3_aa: CASSVAGGRQETQYF
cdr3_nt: TGCGCCAGCAGCGTAGCGGGAGGGCGCCAAGAGACCCAGTACTTC

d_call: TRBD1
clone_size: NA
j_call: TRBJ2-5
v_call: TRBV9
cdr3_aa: CASSLTGGGLETQYF
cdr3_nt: TGTGCCAGCAGCCTGACAGGGGGCGGTTTAGAGACCCAGTACTTC

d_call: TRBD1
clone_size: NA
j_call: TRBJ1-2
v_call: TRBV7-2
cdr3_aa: CASSPGQDYVGYGYTF
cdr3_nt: TGTGCCAGCAGCCCTGGACAGGACTACGTGGGCTATGGCTACACCTTC

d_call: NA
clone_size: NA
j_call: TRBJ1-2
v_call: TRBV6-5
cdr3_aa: CASSYSTGAGYRGYTF
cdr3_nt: TGTGCCAGCAGTTACTCCACTGGTGCAGGGTACAGGGGCTACACCTTC

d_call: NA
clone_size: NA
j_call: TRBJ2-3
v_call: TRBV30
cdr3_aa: CAWSVLETDTQYF
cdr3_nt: TGTGCCTGGAGTGTGCTGGAGACAGATACGCAGTATTTT

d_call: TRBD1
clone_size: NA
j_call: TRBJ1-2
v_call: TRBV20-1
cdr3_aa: CSATGDGYTF
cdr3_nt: TGCAGTGCAACAGGGGATGGCTACACCTTC

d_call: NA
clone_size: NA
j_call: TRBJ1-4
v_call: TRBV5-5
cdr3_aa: CASSLRGQPTNEKLFF
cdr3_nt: TGTGCCAGCAGCCTGAGAGGACAGCCAACTAATGAAAAACTGTTTTTT

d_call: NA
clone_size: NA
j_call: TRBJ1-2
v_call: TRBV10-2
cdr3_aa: CASSGTRAGDYGYTF
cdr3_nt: TGCGCCAGCAGTGGGACCAGGGCTGGGGACTATGGCTACACCTTC

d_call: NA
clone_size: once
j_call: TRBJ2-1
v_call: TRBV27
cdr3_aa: CASSSRQGWEQFF
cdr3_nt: TGTGCCAGCAGTTCCCGACAAGGCTGGGAGCAGTTCTTC

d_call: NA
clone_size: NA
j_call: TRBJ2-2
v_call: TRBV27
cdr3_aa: CASRGTVGTGELFF
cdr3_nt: TGTGCCAGTCGCGGGACAGTGGGCACCGGGGAGCTGTTTTTT

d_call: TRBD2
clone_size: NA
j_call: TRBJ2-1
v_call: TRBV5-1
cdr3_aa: CASSLVPGGPPEQFF
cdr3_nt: TGCGCCAGCAGCTTGGTACCGGGAGGGCCCCCTGAGCAGTTCTTC

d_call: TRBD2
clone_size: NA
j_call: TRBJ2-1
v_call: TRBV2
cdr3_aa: CASRLAGGPVTNEQFF
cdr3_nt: TGTGCCAGCAGACTAGCGGGAGGGCCGGTGACCAATGAGCAGTTCTTC

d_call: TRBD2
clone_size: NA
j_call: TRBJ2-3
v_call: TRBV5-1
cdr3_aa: CASSSIAGPSTDTQYF
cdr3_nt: TGCGCCAGCAGCTCAATAGCGGGTCCTAGCACAGATACGCAGTATTTT

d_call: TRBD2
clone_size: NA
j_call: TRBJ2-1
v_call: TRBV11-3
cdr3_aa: CASSPGGNWDEQFF
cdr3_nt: TGTGCCAGCAGCCCCGGGGGGAATTGGGATGAGCAGTTCTTC

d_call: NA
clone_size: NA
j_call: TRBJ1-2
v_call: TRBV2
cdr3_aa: CATTARGGNSYTF
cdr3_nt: TGTGCCACTACGGCCCGCGGGGGAAACAGCTACACCTTC

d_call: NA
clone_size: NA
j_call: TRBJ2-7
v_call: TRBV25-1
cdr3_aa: CASGRGGAGYEQYF
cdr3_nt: TGTGCCAGCGGGAGAGGGGGGGCTGGCTACGAGCAGTACTTC

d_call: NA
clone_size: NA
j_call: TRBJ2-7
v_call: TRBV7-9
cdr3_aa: CSGGTATYEQYF
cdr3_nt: TGTTCCGGCGGGACAGCAACCTACGAGCAGTACTTC

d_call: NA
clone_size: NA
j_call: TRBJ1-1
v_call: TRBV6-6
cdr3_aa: CASSYSNREAFF
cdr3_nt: TGTGCCAGCAGTTACTCGAACAGGGAAGCTTTCTTT

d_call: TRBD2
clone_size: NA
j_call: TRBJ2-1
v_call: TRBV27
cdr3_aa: CASRTLGSGGYNEQFF
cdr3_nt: TGTGCCAGCAGGACACTAGGGAGCGGGGGGTACAATGAGCAGTTCTTC

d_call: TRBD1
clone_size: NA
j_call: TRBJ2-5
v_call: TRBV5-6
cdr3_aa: CASSPTGEDQETQYF
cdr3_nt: TGTGCCAGCAGCCCGACAGGGGAGGACCAAGAGACCCAGTACTTC

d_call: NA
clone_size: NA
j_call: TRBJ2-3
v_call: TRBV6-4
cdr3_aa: CASSAPGTDTQYF
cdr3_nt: TGTGCCAGCAGTGCCCCTGGCACAGATACGCAGTATTTT

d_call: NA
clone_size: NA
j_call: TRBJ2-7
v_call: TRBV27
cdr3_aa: CASSLSSPEDEQYF
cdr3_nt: TGTGCCAGCAGTTTATCGAGCCCAGAGGACGAGCAGTACTTC

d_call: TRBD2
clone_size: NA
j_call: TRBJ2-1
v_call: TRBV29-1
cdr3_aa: CSVGWLAGVGEQFF
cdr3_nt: TGCAGCGTTGGGTGGCTAGCGGGAGTCGGTGAGCAGTTCTTC

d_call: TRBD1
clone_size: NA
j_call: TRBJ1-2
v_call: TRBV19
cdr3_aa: CASSMGTGNYGYTF
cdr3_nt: TGTGCCAGTAGTATGGGGACAGGGAACTATGGCTACACCTTC

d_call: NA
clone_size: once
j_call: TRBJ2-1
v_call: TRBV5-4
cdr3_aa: CASSQGRGSYNEQFF
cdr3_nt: TGTGCCAGCAGCCAGGGCAGGGGCTCCTACAATGAGCAGTTCTTC

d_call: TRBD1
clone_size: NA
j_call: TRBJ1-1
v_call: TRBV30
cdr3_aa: CAWSEQGAHEAFF
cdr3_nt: TGTGCCTGGAGTGAACAGGGGGCCCATGAAGCTTTCTTT

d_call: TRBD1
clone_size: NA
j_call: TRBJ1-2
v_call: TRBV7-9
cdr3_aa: CASRDGTGDGYTF
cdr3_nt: TGTGCCAGCAGAGACGGGACAGGGGATGGCTACACCTTC